This note documents a single T cell receptor beta chain sequence. Its target is not known. J lost 8 bases, V lost 5 bases, and 4 bases had no gene match. This CDR3 is 12 amino acids long. Germline V gives CDR1 SGHTA, CDR2 FQGNSA. PCR involved 60 Vbeta and 13 Jbeta primers. TCRdb's table, derived via immunoSEQ multiplex PCR, lists solely in-frame clones and lacks some. The profile shows around 190,000 clones, about 82% of them singletons. The data were obtained in a study of cytomegalovirus exposure and HLA in healthy donors. Study outcomes and limitations: Per published accounts, TCR beta sequences correctly predicted the HLA-A and HLA-B alleles of most subjects.

Sequencing was performed on PBMCs. This rearrangement joins TRBV7-2 to TRBJ1-2, with TRBD1 identical over 8 bases. This sequence was found in a woman between 50 and 59 years old in good health and CMV-seronegative. The CDR3: CASSAGGWGYTF. CDR3 coding DNA: TGTGCCAGCAGCGCAGGGGGCTGGGGCTACACCTTC. Looking up the rest from reference TRBV7-2 and TRBJ1-2 gives the full variable domain: GAGVSQSPSNKVTEKGKDVELRCDPISGHTALYWYRQSLGQGLEFLIYFQGNSAPDKSGLPSDRFSAERTGGSVSTLTIQRTQQEDSAVYLCASSAGGWGYTFGSGTRLTVV.